A single sample is the source of the 14 T cell receptor beta chains below, sequenced in a study of blood T cell repertoires in COVID-19. The method was immunoSEQ multiplex PCR; TCRdb's version includes in-frame clones alone and lacks a portion of them. The data show some 300,000 clones, with roughly 91% seen just once and over 9% held by the top ten. The sequenced sample consisted of PBMCs or T cells enriched from blood (not recorded which). Receptors were obtained from a woman in her twenties or thirties who had recovered from COVID-19.

J is TRBJ2-7 and V is TRBV10-3, with D possibly TRBD1 on 5 matching bases. V was pared by 4 bases and J by 6 bases, with 13 bases between. Germline values: CDR1 ENHRY, CDR2 SYGVKD. The CDR3 is 13 residues long. CDR3 sequence: CAISGQWAGEQYF. The CDR3 nucleotides are TGTGCCATCAGTGGACAGTGGGCAGGCGAGCAGTACTTC.

The V gene is TRBV10-3, the J gene TRBJ1-1, with D perhaps TRBD1 (5 bases). Germline CDR1 reads ENHRY; CDR2 reads SYGVKD. The CDR3 is 16 residues long. Trimming left V 4 bases short and J 0 bases short, with 15 bases between. The CDR3 coding sequence is TGTGCCATCAGTGTGGAGTTGGGGGGAATGAACACTGAAGCTTTCTTT. Translation gives CAISVELGGMNTEAFF.

The chain employs TRBV5-1 and TRBJ2-2; 7 bases align to TRBD1. The CDR3 contains 17 residues. V lost 4 bases to trimming and J lost 5 bases; unmatched junction nucleotides: 14. Germline values: CDR1 SGHRS, CDR2 YFSETQ. CDR3 bases: TGCGCCAGCAGCGGACCAAACACAGGGGTGATAACCGGGGAGCTGTTTTTT. Its protein product is CASSGPNTGVITGELFF.

The J gene is TRBJ2-4, the V gene TRBV5-1, with TRBD1 identical over 8 bases. The length of the CDR3 is 20 residues. Per the germline V gene, CDR1 is SGHRS and CDR2 is YFSETQ. V dropped 2 bases and J dropped 3; count of bases not matched to a gene: 19. CDR3 in amino acids: CASSFRSRQGRFDSKNIQYF. The CDR3 coding sequence is TGCGCCAGCAGCTTCCGATCAAGACAGGGGAGATTTGATAGCAAAAACATTCAGTACTTC. Using reference TRBV5-1 and TRBJ2-4 for the parts outside the CDR3, the full variable domain is KAGVTQTPRYLIKTRGQQVTLSCSPISGHRSVSWYQQTPGQGLQFLFEYFSETQRNKGNFPGRFSGRQFSNSRSEMNVSTLELGDSALYLCASSFRSRQGRFDSKNIQYFGAGTRLSVL.

This chain uses TRBV14 with TRBJ1-4; the D gene is possibly TRBD1 (6 bases). The ends were cut back, 2 bases at V and 8 bases at J, with 15 bases in the middle. Germline values: CDR1 SGHDN, CDR2 FVKESK. The CDR3 consists of 15 residues. CDR3 amino acids: CASSQITAGVEKLFF. CDR3 in DNA: TGTGCCAGCAGCCAAATTACGGCAGGGGTGGAAAAACTGTTTTTT.

V usage is TRBV10-1 and J usage is TRBJ2-7, with D possibly being TRBD1 (5 bases). Germline lookup yields CDR1 WNHNN and CDR2 SYGVQD (reference sequence). CDR3 length: 12 residues. The ends were cut back, 6 bases at V and 7 bases at J, with 13 bases in the middle. CDR3 protein: CASRKSHREQYF. The CDR3 bases are TGCGCCAGCAGGAAGAGCCACAGGGAGCAGTACTTC.

The V call is TRBV9, the J call TRBJ2-1; 13 bases map to TRBD2. V dropped 3 bases and J dropped 2; count of bases not matched to a gene: 5. This CDR3 has 17 residues. CDR1 and CDR2 (germline): SGDLS, YYNGEE. The CDR3 region is CASSAGTSGIPYNEQFF. The DNA for the CDR3 is TGTGCCAGCAGCGCAGGGACTAGCGGGATCCCCTACAATGAGCAGTTCTTC.

The chain joins TRBV5-1 to TRBJ1-4; D is possibly TRBD1 (6 bases). CDR3 length: 14 residues. Deletions cut 5 bases from V and 5 bases from J, with 13 bases between. Germline V gives CDR1 SGHRS, CDR2 YFSETQ. Written as DNA, the CDR3 is TGCGCCAGCAGGACAGGACGGGGAAATGAAAAACTGTTTTTT. This gives the protein CASRTGRGNEKLFF.

The rearrangement joins TRBV10-3 to TRBJ2-3; 7 bases fit TRBD1. This CDR3 spans 13 amino acids. J was trimmed by 4 bases and V by 6 bases; bases with no gene match: 4. From germline, CDR1 is ENHRY and CDR2 SYGVKD. In nucleotides, the CDR3 is TGTGCCATCAGCCCAGGGGGAGCAGATACGCAGTATTTT. Translated: CAISPGGADTQYF.

V is TRBV5-6 and J is TRBJ2-1; D not resolved. The CDR3 runs 17 residues. Germline values: CDR1 SGHDT, CDR2 YYEEEE. The V end was cut by 2 bases, the J end by 0 bases, with 15 bases between. The CDR3 is CASSFIMRRSSYNEQFF. The CDR3 DNA follows: TGTGCCAGCAGCTTTATAATGAGGCGAAGCTCCTACAATGAGCAGTTCTTC.

The rearrangement joins TRBV28 to TRBJ2-3; a weak D match, TRBD1 (6 bases). This CDR3 has 15 amino acids. Germline CDR1 and CDR2: MDHEN and SYDVKM. Trimming shortened V by 3 bases and J by 2 bases, and 12 bases separated the two germline ends. CDR3 sequence (DNA): TGTGCCAGCAGTTTCGACAGGTTACCCACAGATACGCAGTATTTT. It yields the protein CASSFDRLPTDTQYF.

The V and J genes are TRBV19 and TRBJ1-6; D remains ambiguous. V was shortened by 8 bases and J by 10 bases, with 12 bases between the two germline ends. CDR3 length: 12 residues. The germline CDR1 and CDR2 sequences are LNHDA and SQIVND (reference sequence). Written as DNA, the CDR3 is TGTGCCAGTGGGTTCGACGGGTCACCCCTCCACTTT. Amino acids: CASGFDGSPLHF.

The chain uses TRBV19 and TRBJ1-5; TRBD1 aligns across 7 bases. Germline V gives CDR1 LNHDA, CDR2 SQIVND (reference sequence). This CDR3 is 13 amino acids long. Unmatched junction bases numbered 7, after V lost 6 bases and J lost 8 bases. The CDR3 loop is CASSNRGLEPQHF. The DNA for the CDR3 is TGTGCCAGTAGCAACAGGGGTTTGGAGCCCCAGCATTTT. Together with reference TRBV19 and TRBJ1-5, the CDR3 gives the full variable domain: DGGITQSPKYLFRKEGQNVTLSCEQNLNHDAMYWYRQDPGQGLRLIYYSQIVNDFQKGDIAEGYSVSREKKESFPLTVTSAQKNPTAFYLCASSNRGLEPQHFGDGTRLSIL.

The V and J genes are TRBV6-5 and TRBJ1-5, with TRBD1 as a possible D gene (6 bases). The CDR3 extends over 14 amino acids. Germline CDR1 and CDR2: MNHEY and SVGAGI. V was trimmed by 4 bases and J by 2 bases, leaving 9 bases between them. The DNA of the CDR3 is TGTGCCAGCAGTTCCTCAGGGGGCAATCAGCCCCAGCATTTT. Protein product: CASSSSGGNQPQHF.